The clone carrying this T cell receptor beta chain showed up many times. Its antigen remains unidentified. The junction does not match germline at one end; this may be a read error. The sample originates from a study of T cells in Graves' hyperthyroidism and ophthalmopathy. Looked up from germline, CDR1 is ENHRY and CDR2 is SYGVKD. The CDR3 has 18 residues. Each person with ophthalmopathy scored at least 3 on the Clinical Activity Score, reached NOSPECS grade 4 or higher, and had been ill under 3 months. Patients with uncontrolled infections, other autoimmune diseases, pregnancy or lactation were excluded. TCR beta CDR3 regions were amplified from RNA. A set of HTBI primers served as the primers for a first-round RT-PCR of the TCR CDR3. Each CDR3 protein is one row after TCRdb ran MiXCR on the multiplex PCR reads. The sample has some 500,000 distinct CDR3 sequences, roughly 15% seen once. Broader study findings: Blood also carried most thyroid clonotypes expanded above 0.001.

The specimen was blood. The TCR originated in a woman in her 30s with Graves' ophthalmopathy. The rearrangement uses TRBV10-3 and TRBJ2-3, with 13 bases lining up with TRBD2. CDR3 sequence: CAISGGTSGKVGTDTQYF. The CDR3 coding sequence is TGTGCCATAAGTGGTGGGACTAGCGGGAAGGTCGGAACAGATACGCAGTATTTT.